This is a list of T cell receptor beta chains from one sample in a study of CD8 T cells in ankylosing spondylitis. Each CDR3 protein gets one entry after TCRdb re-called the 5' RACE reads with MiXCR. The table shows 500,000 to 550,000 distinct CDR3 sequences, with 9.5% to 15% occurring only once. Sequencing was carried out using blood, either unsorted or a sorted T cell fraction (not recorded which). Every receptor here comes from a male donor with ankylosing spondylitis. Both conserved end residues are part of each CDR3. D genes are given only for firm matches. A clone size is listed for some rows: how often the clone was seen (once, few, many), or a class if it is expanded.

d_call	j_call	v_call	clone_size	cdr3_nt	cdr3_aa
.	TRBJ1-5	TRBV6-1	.	TGTGCCAGCAGTGAAGCCGGACGGCTTGTGGATCAGCCCCAGCATTTT	CASSEAGRLVDQPQHF
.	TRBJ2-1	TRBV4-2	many	TGTGCCAGCAGCCGCGAGGCGGCCTACAATGAGCAGTTCTTC	CASSREAAYNEQFF
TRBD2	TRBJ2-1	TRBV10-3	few	TGTGCCATCAGTGTCAGCGGGAGAATCGACTCTTACAATGAGCAGTTCTTC	CAISVSGRIDSYNEQFF
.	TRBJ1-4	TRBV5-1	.	TGCGCCAGCAGCTTCCAGGGGCTCGCTAATGAAAAACTGTTTTTT	CASSFQGLANEKLFF
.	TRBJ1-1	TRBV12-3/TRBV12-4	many	TGTGCCAGCAGCCCCTTCCCGGACAGCCAGAACACTGAAGCTTTCTTT	CASSPFPDSQNTEAFF
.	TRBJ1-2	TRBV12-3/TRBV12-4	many	TGTGCCAGCACCGCAGGGAGGACTAACTATGGCTACACCTTC	CASTAGRTNYGYTF
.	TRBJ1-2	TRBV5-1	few	TGCGCCAGCAGCTTGGGGCAGAGCGACTATGGCTACACCTTC	CASSLGQSDYGYTF
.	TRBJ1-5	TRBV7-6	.	TGTGCCAGCAGCTCCGGGACACGGAGCAATCAGCCCCAGCATTTT	CASSSGTRSNQPQHF
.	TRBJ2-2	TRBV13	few	TGTGCCAGCAGCTTCGTGGGAGTGCGCACCGGGGAGCTGTTTTTT	CASSFVGVRTGELFF
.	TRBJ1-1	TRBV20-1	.	TGCAGTGCTAGAGATGGAGGGAGGGCTGAAGCTTTCTTT	CSARDGGRAEAFF
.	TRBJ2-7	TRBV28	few	TGTGCCAGCAGTTTCCCGGGGGCGGGGTACGAGCAGTACTTC	CASSFPGAGYEQYF
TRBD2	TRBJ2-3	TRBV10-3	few	TGTGCCATCAGTGTAACTAGCGGGAGACAGGATACGCAGTATTTT	CAISVTSGRQDTQYF
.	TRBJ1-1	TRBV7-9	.	TGTGCCAGCAGCTTAGGGTCGGGGTACACTGAAGCTTTCTTT	CASSLGSGYTEAFF
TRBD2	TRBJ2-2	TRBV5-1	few	TGCGCCAGCAGCCCCAGTCGCGGGAGCACCGGGGAGCTGTTTTTT	CASSPSRGSTGELFF
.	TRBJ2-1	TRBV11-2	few	TGTGCCAGCAGCTTAGTAGTATCGGCCCACCAACAGTTCTTC	CASSLVVSAHQQFF
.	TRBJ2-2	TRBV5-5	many	TGTGCCAGCAGCCCCCCCCCGGTGCAGGCCGGGGAGCTGTTTTTT	CASSPPPVQAGELFF
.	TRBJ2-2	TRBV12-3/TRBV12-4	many	TGTGCCAGCAGTTTAGGATGGGAGCTGTTTTTT	CASSLGWELFF
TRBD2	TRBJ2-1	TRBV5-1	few	TGCGCCAGCAGCTCAGAGAACAAATTTAGCGGGAGCGGCGATGAGCAGTTCTTC	CASSSENKFSGSGDEQFF
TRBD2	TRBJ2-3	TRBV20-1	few	TGCAGTGCAACACTAGCGGGAGGGCACCATACGCAGTATTTT	CSATLAGGHHTQYF
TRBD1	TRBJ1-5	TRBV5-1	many	TGCGCCAGCAGCCCCGGACAGGGTTTAGTGGGCAATCAGCCCCAGCATTTT	CASSPGQGLVGNQPQHF
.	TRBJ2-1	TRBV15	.	TGTGCCACCAGCAGAGATAGCGTTACGCGGAATGAGCAGTTCTTC	CATSRDSVTRNEQFF
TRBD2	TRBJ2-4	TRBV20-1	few	TGCAGTGCTAGAGATCTGGGGGGGACGACGGGGAACATTCAGTACTTC	CSARDLGGTTGNIQYF
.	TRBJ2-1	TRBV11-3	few	TGTGCCAGCAGAGGGGTAGGGTGGGAGCAGTTCTTC	CASRGVGWEQFF
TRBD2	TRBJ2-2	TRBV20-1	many	TGCAGTGCTAGACTAGCGGGAGCCGACACCGGGGAGCTGTTTTTT	CSARLAGADTGELFF
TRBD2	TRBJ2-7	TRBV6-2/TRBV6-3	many	TGTGCCAGCAGAAACTCTGCCCGGGGGGATGAGCAGTACTTC	CASRNSARGDEQYF
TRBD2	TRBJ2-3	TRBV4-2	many	TGTGCCAGCAGCCAAGATCCTAGCGGGAGGGCAGATACGCAGTATTTT	CASSQDPSGRADTQYF
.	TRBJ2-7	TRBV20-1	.	TGCAGTGCCCAGACCAGGGAAGCCAACTACGAGCAGTACTTC	CSAQTREANYEQYF
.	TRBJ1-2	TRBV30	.	TGTGCCTCCTCGGGTTTTCCCTATGGCTACACCTTC	CASSGFPYGYTF
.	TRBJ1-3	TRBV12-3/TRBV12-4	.	TGTGCCAGCACCGCAGCGGGCCTCGGAAACACCATATATTTT	CASTAAGLGNTIYF
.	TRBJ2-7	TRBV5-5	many	TGTGCCAGCAGCAGGGCTATTGGCGTCTACGAGCAGTACTTC	CASSRAIGVYEQYF
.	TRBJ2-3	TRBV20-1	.	TGCAGTGCTAGAGATAATAGCGCGCCGCGGCCGCAGTATTTT	CSARDNSAPRPQYF
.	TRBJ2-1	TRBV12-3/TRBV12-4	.	TGTGCCAGCAGCCCAAAATGGAGCGATGAGCAGTTCTTC	CASSPKWSDEQFF
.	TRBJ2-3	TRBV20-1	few	TGCAGTGCAAGAACGGGTTGGGGCCCAGATACGCAGTATTTT	CSARTGWGPDTQYF